The entry below gives a single T cell receptor beta chain sequence along with its context. Its antigen is still unknown. Looked up from germline, CDR1 is SGHVS and CDR2 is FNYEAQ. The CDR3 consists of 17 residues. V was pared by 1 base and J by 0 bases, with 13 bases between. Generated by immunoSEQ multiplex PCR, the TCRdb table keeps only in-frame clones and is missing some. The table shows 150,000 or so clones, with about 91% occurring only once. This entry belongs to a study of T cell responses to AZD1222 COVID-19 vaccine. Study as a whole: Pooling of second doses given at about 4 or about 12 weeks was done.

Study-wide findings and caveats: Among spike-specific TCRs, nearly half reportedly target unmutated variant regions. Spike as a whole was targeted by vaccine-associated CD4 TCRs, dominant at 160-218 and 743-854.

The sequences come from peripheral blood, collected on day 0 of AZD1222 vaccination. The receptor was isolated from an adult in good health. The rearrangement links TRBV7-6 to TRBJ1-3; unclear D gene. CDR3 bases: TGTGCCAGCAGCTTAGTCTCGGGCGGCACCTCTGGAAACACCATATATTTT. This sequence encodes CASSLVSGGTSGNTIYF.